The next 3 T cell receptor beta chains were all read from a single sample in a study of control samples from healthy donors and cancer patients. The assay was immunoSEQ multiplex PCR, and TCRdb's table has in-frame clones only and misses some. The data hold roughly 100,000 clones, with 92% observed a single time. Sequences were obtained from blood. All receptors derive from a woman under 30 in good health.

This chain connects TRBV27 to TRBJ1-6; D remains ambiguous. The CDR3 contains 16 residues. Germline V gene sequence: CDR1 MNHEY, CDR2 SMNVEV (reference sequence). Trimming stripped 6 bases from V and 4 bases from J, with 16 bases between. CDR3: CASSSLLLAYNSPLHF. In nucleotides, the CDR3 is TGTGCCAGCAGCTCTCTTCTTTTGGCGTATAATTCACCCCTCCACTTT.

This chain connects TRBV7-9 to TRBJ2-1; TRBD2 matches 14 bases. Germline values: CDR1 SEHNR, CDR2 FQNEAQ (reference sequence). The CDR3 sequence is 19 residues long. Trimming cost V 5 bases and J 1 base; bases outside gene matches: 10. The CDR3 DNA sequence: TGTGCCAGCAGCATACCGGGACTAGCGGGGGTGGGGTCCTACAATGAGCAGTTCTTC. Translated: CASSIPGLAGVGSYNEQFF.

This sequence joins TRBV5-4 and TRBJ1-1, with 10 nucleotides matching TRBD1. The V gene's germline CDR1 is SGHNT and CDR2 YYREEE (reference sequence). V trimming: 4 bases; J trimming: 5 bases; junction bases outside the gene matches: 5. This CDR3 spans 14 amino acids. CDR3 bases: TGTGCCAGCAGCCCGGGACAGGGGAGGACTGAAGCTTTCTTT. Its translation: CASSPGQGRTEAFF.